The 19 T cell receptor beta chains below were found in one sample sequenced in a study of identifying expanded T cells in peripheral blood. Data came from immunoSEQ multiplex PCR; TCRdb stores just in-frame clones and leaves some out. This table holds 65,000 to 95,000 clones, around 83% found once. Material for sequencing was blood. The receptors stem from a person aged 18 to 75 in good health.

This sequence joins TRBV18 and TRBJ2-7, with D possibly TRBD2 on 5 matching bases. Germline V gives CDR1 KGHSH, CDR2 LQKENI. The CDR3 is 14 residues long. V was pared by 3 bases and J by 1 base, with 10 bases between. CDR3 loop: CASSPPGDSYEQYF. DNA for the CDR3: TGTGCCAGCTCACCTCCCGGGGATTCCTACGAGCAGTACTTC.

This sequence joins TRBV19 and TRBJ1-1; unclear D gene. Germline-derived CDR1 and CDR2 are LNHDA and SQIVND (reference sequence). V lost 3 bases and J lost 0, with 11 bases in between. The CDR3 is 15 amino acids. The DNA for the CDR3 is TGTGCCAGTAGTATCGATGTCTACATGAACACTGAAGCTTTCTTT. This sequence encodes CASSIDVYMNTEAFF.

The genes are TRBV4-2 and TRBJ2-2; D gene ambiguous. CDR1 is LGHNA and CDR2 is YNFKEQ in the germline V gene. With 4 bases removed from V and 0 bases from J, the gap between germline ends came to 9 bases. The CDR3 sequence is 15 residues long. The DNA for the CDR3 is TGTGCCAGCAGCCCGGACCCGGCGAACACCGGGGAGCTGTTTTTT. This translates into CASSPDPANTGELFF.

The chain has TRBV30 and TRBJ1-1; D is unresolved. Per germline, CDR1 GTSNPN and CDR2 SVGIG (reference sequence). The CDR3 is made up of 12 amino acids. Trimming cost V 1 base and J 3 bases, with 6 bases left between them. CDR3 DNA sequence: TGTGCCTGGAGTGAAGGGTACACTGAAGCTTTCTTT. Translation gives CAWSEGYTEAFF.

The V call is TRBV7-3, the J call TRBJ1-1; possible D gene TRBD1, 5 bases. CDR3 length equals 15 residues. Trimming left V 0 bases short and J 6 bases short, with 14 bases between. The germline CDR1 and CDR2 sequences are SGHTA and FQGTGA. CDR3 nucleotides: TGTGCCAGCAGCTTAACGGGGCCAGCAAACGCTGAAGCTTTCTTT. Translation gives CASSLTGPANAEAFF.

The chain links TRBV19 to TRBJ2-7; 9 nucleotides align to TRBD1. This CDR3 contains 16 residues. Germline CDR1 LNHDA, CDR2 SQIVND (reference sequence). Trimming cost V 4 bases and J 0 bases; bases outside gene matches: 7. The CDR3 sequence: CASSRGQGKSSYEQYF. The CDR3 nucleotides are TGTGCCAGTAGTAGAGGACAGGGGAAGAGCTCCTACGAGCAGTACTTC.

The V call is TRBV29-1, the J call TRBJ2-6; D unresolved. Germline CDR1 reads SQVTM; CDR2 reads ANQGSEA. The V and J ends lost 3 bases and 0 bases respectively, with 3 bases between them. The CDR3 is made up of 13 amino acids. The CDR3 loop reads CSVESSGANVLTF. DNA for the CDR3: TGCAGCGTTGAGAGCTCTGGGGCCAACGTCCTGACTTTC.

In its sample, this clone was seen once. The chain has TRBV7-2 and TRBJ2-3; 10 bases match TRBD2. The germline CDR1 and CDR2 sequences are SGHTA and FQGNSA. J was trimmed by 2 bases and V by 5 bases; bases with no gene match: 4. CDR3 length equals 15 residues. The CDR3 DNA is TGTGCCAGCAGCCAAAGCGGGAGGGTCACAGATACGCAGTATTTT. Protein: CASSQSGRVTDTQYF.

This clone has more than one count but fewer than ten. V and J are TRBV28 and TRBJ1-5, with TRBD1 as a possible D gene (5 bases). Germline CDR1 is MDHEN and CDR2 is SYDVKM. This CDR3 comprises 15 residues. V lost 2 bases and J lost 2, with 10 bases in between. The CDR3 loop reads CASSLLRAGNQPQHF. In DNA form, the CDR3 reads TGTGCCAGCAGTTTACTCAGGGCGGGCAATCAGCCCCAGCATTTT.

The CDR3 reads CASSWTSGPRGDTQYF. The CDR3 coding sequence is TGCGCCAGCAGCTGGACTAGCGGCCCCCGTGGAGATACGCAGTATTTT. This chain joins TRBV5-1 and TRBJ2-3; 10 nucleotides line up with TRBD2. V lost 3 bases and J lost 5; bases outside the gene matches: 9. The CDR3 totals 16 residues. CDR1 and CDR2 (germline): SGHRS, YFSETQ.

The chain's CDR3 is CSVELTGGSYEQYF. The CDR3 DNA is TGCAGCGTTGAACTGACAGGGGGCTCCTACGAGCAGTACTTC. This chain joins TRBV29-1 and TRBJ2-7; TRBD1 agrees at 9 bases. CDR3 length equals 14 residues. Germline V CDR1 and CDR2: SQVTM, ANQGSEA. Trimming cost V 2 bases and J 0 bases; bases outside gene matches: 2.

V and J are TRBV9 and TRBJ2-7; TRBD2 might be the D (5 bases). CDR1 is SGDLS, CDR2 YYNGEE, per germline. Trimming removed 0 bases at V and 6 bases at J, with 10 bases between. CDR3 length: 13 amino acids. CDR3 residues: CASSVAGSLEQYF. CDR3 nucleotides: TGTGCCAGCAGCGTAGCGGGGTCTCTCGAGCAGTACTTC.

This chain links TRBV28 with TRBJ2-3; TRBD1 might be the D (5 bases). Germline CDR1 is MDHEN and CDR2 is SYDVKM. This CDR3 has 21 amino acids. Between the trimmed V and J ends, which lost 3 bases and 0 bases, there was a span of 28 bases. In nucleotides, the CDR3 is TGTGCCAGCAGTTTTCGGACATTATCCTTTCGGGTGGATCCTAGCACAGATACGCAGTATTTT. Translating it yields CASSFRTLSFRVDPSTDTQYF.

This sequence joins TRBV9 and TRBJ2-7; 8 bases map to TRBD2. The J segment lost 1 base and the V segment lost 5 bases, leaving 2 bases of the junction unmatched. Germline V gene lookup returns CDR1 SGDLS and CDR2 YYNGEE. The CDR3 is 13 amino acids. The CDR3 loop is CASSTSGSYEQYF. Written as DNA, the CDR3 is TGTGCCAGCAGTACTAGCGGATCCTACGAGCAGTACTTC. The full variable domain, completed using reference TRBV9 and TRBJ2-7, is DSGVTQTPKHLITATGQRVTLRCSPRSGDLSVYWYQQSLDQGLQFLIQYYNGEERAKGNILERFSAQQFPDLHSELNLSSLELGDSALYFCASSTSGSYEQYFGPGTRLTVT.

The chain couples TRBV5-6 to TRBJ2-7; maybe TRBD2 (5 bases). Trimming stripped 4 bases from V and 7 bases from J, with 9 bases between. Germline values: CDR1 SGHDT, CDR2 YYEEEE. There are 11 residues in the CDR3. The CDR3 bases are TGTGCCAGCAGCCGGGAAGGGGAGCAGTACTTC. Residues: CASSREGEQYF. Full variable domain (outside the CDR3, taken from reference TRBV5-6 and TRBJ2-7): DAGVTQSPTHLIKTRGQQVTLRCSPKSGHDTVSWYQQALGQGPQFIFQYYEEEERQRGNFPDRFSGHQFPNYSSELNVNALLLGDSALYLCASSREGEQYFGPGTRLTVT.

This clone was found a few times. The chain is built from TRBV30 and TRBJ1-1; 10 bases match TRBD1. This CDR3 spans 12 amino acids. V lost 8 bases and J lost 8; bases outside the gene matches: 8. Germline CDR1 reads GTSNPN; CDR2 reads SVGIG (reference sequence). The CDR3 reads CAGWDRGYEAFF. As DNA, the CDR3 is TGTGCCGGTTGGGACAGGGGTTACGAAGCTTTCTTT.

The gene calls are TRBV28 and TRBJ2-1, with 7 bases identical to TRBD1. With 5 bases clipped from V and 9 bases from J, the junction kept 10 bases outside the gene matches. The CDR3 is 14 amino acids. Germline CDR1 is MDHEN and CDR2 is SYDVKM. CDR3 sequence: CASSDRDSHGEQFF. The CDR3 region has the DNA TGTGCCAGCAGTGATCGGGACAGTCACGGTGAGCAGTTCTTC.

Remarks on this clone: The sample carries other DNA sequences with the same CDR3. The CDR3 sequence is CAISESDRGYGYTF. CDR3 coding DNA: TGTGCCATCAGTGAGTCCGACAGGGGATATGGCTACACCTTC. The chain uses TRBV10-3 and TRBJ1-2, with 8 positions matching TRBD1. Germline V gene data show CDR1 as ENHRY and CDR2 as SYGVKD. The CDR3 covers 14 residues. Trimming took 0 bases from V and 5 from J; bases not matched to a gene: 2.

The chain uses TRBV29-1 and TRBJ2-1; 10 bases align to TRBD2. Losses at the gene ends were 7 bases for V and 8 bases for J; bases not matched to a gene: 14. There are 15 residues in the CDR3. The germline gives CDR1 SQVTM, CDR2 ANQGSEA. In DNA, the CDR3 is TGCAGCGGGTGGACTAGCGGCCCCCCATGGGATGAGCAGTTCTTC. Residues: CSGWTSGPPWDEQFF.